The sequence of this T cell receptor beta chain was determined in a study of control samples from healthy donors and cancer patients. CDR3 length: 19 amino acids. Germline CDR1 is SNHLY and CDR2 is FYNNEI. The V gene end was trimmed by 0 bases and the J gene end by 3 bases; junction bases not matched to a gene: 13. This table comes from immunoSEQ multiplex PCR, and its TCRdb copy is limited to in-frame clones, with some not included. The sample includes 120,000 or so clones, about 95% of them seen just once. This TCR came from a man aged 25-40 years in good health. The genes are TRBV2 and TRBJ1-1; 10 bases are shared with TRBD1. Sequenced: blood. The CDR3 DNA is TGTGCCAGCAGTGAAGCCCGAAGTCGGGACAGGGGTCGACACACTGAAGCTTTCTTT. Residues: CASSEARSRDRGRHTEAFF.